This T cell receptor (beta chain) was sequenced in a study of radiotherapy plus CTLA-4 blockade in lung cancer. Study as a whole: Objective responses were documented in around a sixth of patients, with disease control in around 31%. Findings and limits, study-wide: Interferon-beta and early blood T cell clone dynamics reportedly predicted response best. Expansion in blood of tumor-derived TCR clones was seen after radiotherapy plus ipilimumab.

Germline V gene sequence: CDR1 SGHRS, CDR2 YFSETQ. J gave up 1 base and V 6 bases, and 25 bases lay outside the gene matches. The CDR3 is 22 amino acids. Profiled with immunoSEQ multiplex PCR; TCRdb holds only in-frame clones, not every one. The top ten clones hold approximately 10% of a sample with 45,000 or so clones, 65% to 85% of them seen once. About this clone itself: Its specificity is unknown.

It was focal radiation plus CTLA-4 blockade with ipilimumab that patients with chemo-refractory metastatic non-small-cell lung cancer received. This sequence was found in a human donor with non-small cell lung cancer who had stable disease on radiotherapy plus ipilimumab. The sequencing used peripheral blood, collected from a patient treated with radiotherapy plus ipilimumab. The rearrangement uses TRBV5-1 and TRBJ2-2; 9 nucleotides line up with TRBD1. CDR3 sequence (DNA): TGCGCCAGCATGCTATACAGGGGGCGGTCTTCAGGGCCAATAGTGAACACCGGGGAGCTGTTTTTT. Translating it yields CASMLYRGRSSGPIVNTGELFF.